Here is one T cell receptor (beta chain) with its context. No antigen is known for it. The data were produced by immunoSEQ multiplex PCR, yet TCRdb's version contains in-frame clones alone and is incomplete. Of about 140,000 clones listed, about 92% were seen once; the top ten hold under 2%. The record originates from a study of T cell responses to AZD1222 COVID-19 vaccine. Study conclusions and caveats: Seropositive AZD1222 recipients at baseline numbered only 6 or 7. Donors were mostly white British, more females; clonal diversity possibly underestimated. Among spike-specific TCRs, nearly half reportedly target unmutated variant regions.

The V gene's germline CDR1 is MGHRA and CDR2 YSYEKL. V gave up 3 bases and J gave up 3 bases, with 9 bases separating them. This CDR3 has 13 residues. The sample in question was peripheral blood, obtained 28 days after the second AZD1222 dose. The receptor comes from an adult who received the AZD1222 COVID-19 vaccine. The chain recombines TRBV4-1 with TRBJ2-7; D may be TRBD2 (6 bases). CDR3 sequence: CASSQGLNYEQYF. CDR3 sequence (DNA): TGCGCCAGCAGCCAGGGACTGAACTACGAGCAGTACTTC.